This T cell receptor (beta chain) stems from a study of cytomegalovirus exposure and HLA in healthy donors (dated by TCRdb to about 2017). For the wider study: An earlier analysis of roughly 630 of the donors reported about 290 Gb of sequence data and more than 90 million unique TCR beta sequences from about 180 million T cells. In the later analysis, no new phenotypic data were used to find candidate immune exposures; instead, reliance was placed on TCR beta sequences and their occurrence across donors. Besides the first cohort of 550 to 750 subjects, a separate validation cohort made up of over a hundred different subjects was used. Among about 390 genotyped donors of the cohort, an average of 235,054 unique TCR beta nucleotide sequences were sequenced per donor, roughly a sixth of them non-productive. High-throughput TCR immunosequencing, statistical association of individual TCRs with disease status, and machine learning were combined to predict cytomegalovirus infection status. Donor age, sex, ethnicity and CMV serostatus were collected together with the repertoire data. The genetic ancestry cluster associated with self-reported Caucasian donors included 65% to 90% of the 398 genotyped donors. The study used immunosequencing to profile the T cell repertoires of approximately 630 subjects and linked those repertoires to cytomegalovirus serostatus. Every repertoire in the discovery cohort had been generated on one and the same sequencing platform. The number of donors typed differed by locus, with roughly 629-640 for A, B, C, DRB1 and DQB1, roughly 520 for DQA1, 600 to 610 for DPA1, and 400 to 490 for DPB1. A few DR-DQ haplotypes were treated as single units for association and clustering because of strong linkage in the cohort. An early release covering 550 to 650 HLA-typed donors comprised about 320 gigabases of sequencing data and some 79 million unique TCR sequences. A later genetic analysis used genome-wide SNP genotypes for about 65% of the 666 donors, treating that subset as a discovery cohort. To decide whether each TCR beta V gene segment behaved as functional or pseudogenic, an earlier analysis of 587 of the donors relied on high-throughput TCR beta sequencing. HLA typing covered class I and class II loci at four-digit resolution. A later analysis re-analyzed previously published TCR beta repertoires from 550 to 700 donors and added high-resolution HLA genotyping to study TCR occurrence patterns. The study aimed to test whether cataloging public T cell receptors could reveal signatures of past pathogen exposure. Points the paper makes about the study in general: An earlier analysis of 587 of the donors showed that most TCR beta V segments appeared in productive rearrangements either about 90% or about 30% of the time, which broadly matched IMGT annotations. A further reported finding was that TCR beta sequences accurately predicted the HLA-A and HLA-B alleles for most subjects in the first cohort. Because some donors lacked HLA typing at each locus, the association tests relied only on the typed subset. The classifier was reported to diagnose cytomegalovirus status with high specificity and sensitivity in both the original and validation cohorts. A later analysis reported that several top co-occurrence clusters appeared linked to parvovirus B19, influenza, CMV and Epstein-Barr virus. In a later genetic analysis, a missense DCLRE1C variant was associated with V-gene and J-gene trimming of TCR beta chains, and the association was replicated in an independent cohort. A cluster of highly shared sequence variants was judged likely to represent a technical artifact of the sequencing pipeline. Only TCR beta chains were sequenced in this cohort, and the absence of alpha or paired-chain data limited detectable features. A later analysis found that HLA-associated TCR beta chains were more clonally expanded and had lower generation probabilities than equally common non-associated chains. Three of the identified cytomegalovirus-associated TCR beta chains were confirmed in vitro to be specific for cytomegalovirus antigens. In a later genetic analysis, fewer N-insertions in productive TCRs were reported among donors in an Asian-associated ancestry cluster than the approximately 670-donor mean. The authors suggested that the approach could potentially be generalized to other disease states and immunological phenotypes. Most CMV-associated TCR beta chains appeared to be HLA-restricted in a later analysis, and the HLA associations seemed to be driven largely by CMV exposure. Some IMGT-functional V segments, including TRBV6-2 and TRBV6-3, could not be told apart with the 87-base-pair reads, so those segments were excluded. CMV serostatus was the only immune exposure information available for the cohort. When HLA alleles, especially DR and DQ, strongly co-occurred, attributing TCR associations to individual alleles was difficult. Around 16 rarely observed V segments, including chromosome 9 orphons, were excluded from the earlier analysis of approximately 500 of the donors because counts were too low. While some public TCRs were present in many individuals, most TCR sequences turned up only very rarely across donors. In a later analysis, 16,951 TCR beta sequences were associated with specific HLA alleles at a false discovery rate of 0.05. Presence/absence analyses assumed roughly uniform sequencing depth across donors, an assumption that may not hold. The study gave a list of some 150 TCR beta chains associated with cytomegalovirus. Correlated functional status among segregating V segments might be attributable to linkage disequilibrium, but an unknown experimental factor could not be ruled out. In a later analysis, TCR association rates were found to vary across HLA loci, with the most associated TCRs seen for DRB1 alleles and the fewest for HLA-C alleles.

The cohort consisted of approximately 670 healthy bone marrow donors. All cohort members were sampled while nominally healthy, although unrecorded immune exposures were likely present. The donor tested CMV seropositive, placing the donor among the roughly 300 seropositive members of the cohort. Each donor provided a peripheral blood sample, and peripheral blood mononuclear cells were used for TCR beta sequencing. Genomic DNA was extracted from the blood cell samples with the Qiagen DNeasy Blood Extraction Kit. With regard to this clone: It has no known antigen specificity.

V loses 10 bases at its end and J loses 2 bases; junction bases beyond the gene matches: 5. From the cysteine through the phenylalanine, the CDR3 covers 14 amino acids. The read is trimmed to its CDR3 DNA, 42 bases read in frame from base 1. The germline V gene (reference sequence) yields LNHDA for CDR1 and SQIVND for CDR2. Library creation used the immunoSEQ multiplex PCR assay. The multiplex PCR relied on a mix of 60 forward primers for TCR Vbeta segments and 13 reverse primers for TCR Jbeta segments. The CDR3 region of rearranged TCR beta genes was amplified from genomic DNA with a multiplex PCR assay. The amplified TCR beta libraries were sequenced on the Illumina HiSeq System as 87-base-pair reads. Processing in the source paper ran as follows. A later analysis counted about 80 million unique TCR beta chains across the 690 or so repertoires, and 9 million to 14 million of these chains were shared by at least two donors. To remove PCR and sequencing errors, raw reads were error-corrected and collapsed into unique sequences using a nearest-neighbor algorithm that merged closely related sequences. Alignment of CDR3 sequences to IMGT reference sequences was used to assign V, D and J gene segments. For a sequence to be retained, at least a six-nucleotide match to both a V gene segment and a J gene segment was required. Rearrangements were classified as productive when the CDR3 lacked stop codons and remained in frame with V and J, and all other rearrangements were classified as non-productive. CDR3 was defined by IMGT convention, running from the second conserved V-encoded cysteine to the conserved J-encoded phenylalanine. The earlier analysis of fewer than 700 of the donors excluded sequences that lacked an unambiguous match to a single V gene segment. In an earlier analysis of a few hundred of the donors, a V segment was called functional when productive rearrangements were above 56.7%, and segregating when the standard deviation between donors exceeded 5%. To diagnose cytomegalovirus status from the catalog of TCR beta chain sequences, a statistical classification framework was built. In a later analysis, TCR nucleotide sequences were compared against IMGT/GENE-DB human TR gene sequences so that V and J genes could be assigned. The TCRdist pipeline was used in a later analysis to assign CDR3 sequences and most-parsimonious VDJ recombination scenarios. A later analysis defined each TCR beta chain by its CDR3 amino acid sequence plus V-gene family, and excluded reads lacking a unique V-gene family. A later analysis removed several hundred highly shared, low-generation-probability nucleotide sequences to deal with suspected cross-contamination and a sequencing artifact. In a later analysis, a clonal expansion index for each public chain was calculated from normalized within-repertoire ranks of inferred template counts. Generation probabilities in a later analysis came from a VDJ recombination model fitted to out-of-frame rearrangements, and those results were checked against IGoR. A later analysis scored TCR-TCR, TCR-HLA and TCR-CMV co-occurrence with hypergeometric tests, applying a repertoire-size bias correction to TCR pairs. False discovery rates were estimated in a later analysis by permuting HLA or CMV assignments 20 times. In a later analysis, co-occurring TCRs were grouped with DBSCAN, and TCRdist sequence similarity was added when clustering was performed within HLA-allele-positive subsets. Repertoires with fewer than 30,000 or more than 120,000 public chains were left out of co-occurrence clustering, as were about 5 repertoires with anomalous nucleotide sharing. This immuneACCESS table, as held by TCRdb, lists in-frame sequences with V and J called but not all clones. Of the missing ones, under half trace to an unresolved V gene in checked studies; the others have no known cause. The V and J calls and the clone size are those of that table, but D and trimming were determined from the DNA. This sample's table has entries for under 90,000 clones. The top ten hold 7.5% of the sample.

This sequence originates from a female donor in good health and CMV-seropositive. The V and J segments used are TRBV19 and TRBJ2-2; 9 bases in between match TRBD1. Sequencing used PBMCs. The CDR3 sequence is CATSDRGNTGELFF. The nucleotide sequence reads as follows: TGTGCCACTTCGGACAGGGGAAACACCGGGGAGCTGTTTTTT. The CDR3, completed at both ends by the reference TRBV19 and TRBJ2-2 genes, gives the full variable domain DGGITQSPKYLFRKEGQNVTLSCEQNLNHDAMYWYRQDPGQGLRLIYYSQIVNDFQKGDIAEGYSVSREKKESFPLTVTSAQKNPTAFYLCATSDRGNTGELFFGEGSRLTVL.